Shown below are 29 T cell receptor beta chains from a single sample sequenced in a study of blood T cell repertoires in COVID-19. Method: immunoSEQ multiplex PCR; TCRdb's copy keeps in-frame clones and lacks some. The data hold 250,000 to 350,000 clones, with about four fifths observed a single time. Sequencing was performed on peripheral blood. These receptors were obtained from a woman between 50 and 59 years old with acute or convalescent COVID-19.

This clone was counted a single time. The chain joins TRBV7-8 to TRBJ2-7; D is uncertain. The CDR3 totals 13 residues. Germline CDR1 SGHVS, CDR2 FQNEAQ. The ends were cut back, 1 base at V and 2 bases at J, with 6 bases in the middle. CDR3 residues: CASSLGVPYEQYF. For the CDR3, the DNA is TGTGCCAGCAGCTTAGGCGTCCCCTACGAGCAGTACTTC.

The genes are TRBV6-5 and TRBJ1-5; 8 bases are a match to TRBD1. V lost 4 bases to trimming and J lost 6 bases; unmatched junction nucleotides: 8. The CDR3 is 15 residues long. The germline V gene has CDR1 MNHEY and CDR2 SVGAGI. CDR3 loop: CASSFDRGEGQPQHF. The CDR3 DNA sequence: TGTGCCAGCAGTTTCGACAGGGGAGAAGGTCAGCCCCAGCATTTT.

This clone was counted between two and nine times. V is TRBV4-3 and J is TRBJ1-1; D uncertain. Trimming removed 0 bases from V and 3 bases from J, with 8 bases in between. Germline loops: CDR1 LGHNA, CDR2 YSLEER. The CDR3 contains 14 residues. CDR3 amino acids: CASSQDERDTEAFF. The CDR3 DNA is TGCGCCAGCAGCCAAGATGAGAGGGACACTGAAGCTTTCTTT.

This clone appeared a single time. The chain couples TRBV19 to TRBJ2-1, with TRBD1 as a possible D gene (6 bases). Germline assignment: CDR1 LNHDA and CDR2 SQIVND (reference sequence). The length of the CDR3 is 15 residues. Trimming shortened V by 6 bases and J by 8 bases, and 20 bases separated the two germline ends. The CDR3 nucleotides are TGTGCCAGTAGGCTTTCCGGGACAACAGGCGATGAGCAGTTCTTC. Translation gives CASRLSGTTGDEQFF.

The chain is built from TRBV3-1 (or the pseudogene TRBV3-2) and TRBJ2-3; 7 bases map to TRBD2. Trimming removed 3 bases from V and 1 base from J; junction bases left unmatched: 7. Germline lookup yields CDR1 LGHDT and CDR2 YNNKEL (reference sequence). The CDR3 spans 16 residues. In DNA, the CDR3 is TGTGCCAGCAGCCACGGGGGGAGGGCCGGCACAGATACGCAGTATTTT. Translation: CASSHGGRAGTDTQYF.

V gene TRBV10-3 combines with J gene TRBJ2-1, with D hard to call. The germline V gene has CDR1 ENHRY and CDR2 SYGVKD. The ends were cut back, 9 bases at V and 7 bases at J, with 10 bases in the middle. CDR3 size: 11 residues. CDR3 region: CAISFQNEQFF. The CDR3 bases are TGTGCCATTTCGTTCCAGAATGAGCAGTTCTTC.

The V and J genes are TRBV27 and TRBJ2-1; tentative D call: TRBD2 (6 bases). With 4 bases removed from V and 1 base from J, the gap between germline ends came to 14 bases. There are 16 residues in the CDR3. Germline values: CDR1 MNHEY, CDR2 SMNVEV (reference sequence). In DNA, the CDR3 is TGTGCCAGCAGTTCAACCTGGCGGGGTTCCTACAATGAGCAGTTCTTC. This codes for CASSSTWRGSYNEQFF.

The rearrangement uses TRBV3-1 (or the pseudogene TRBV3-2) and TRBJ1-1; D may be TRBD1 (6 bases). There are 12 residues in the CDR3. Trimming cost V 3 bases and J 7 bases, with 9 bases left between them. Looked up from germline, CDR1 is LGHDT and CDR2 is YNNKEL (reference sequence). The CDR3 sequence is CASSHPDSEAFF. DNA for the CDR3: TGTGCCAGCAGCCACCCGGACAGTGAAGCTTTCTTT.

The chain couples TRBV7-2 to TRBJ1-2; 11 nucleotides match TRBD1. This CDR3 has 15 residues. V shed 5 bases and J 6 bases; nucleotides not matched to a gene: 8. The germline V gene has CDR1 SGHTA and CDR2 FQGNSA. In DNA, the CDR3 is TGTGCCAGCAGCCCCCAGGACAGGGGGCAGGATGGCTACACCTTC. Amino acid sequence: CASSPQDRGQDGYTF. The entire variable domain, with the rest obtained from reference TRBV7-2 and TRBJ1-2, is as follows: GAGVSQSPSNKVTEKGKDVELRCDPISGHTALYWYRQSLGQGLEFLIYFQGNSAPDKSGLPSDRFSAERTGGSVSTLTIQRTQQEDSAVYLCASSPQDRGQDGYTFGSGTRLTVV.

The V and J genes are TRBV30 and TRBJ1-1; D uncertain. This CDR3 comprises 13 residues. V dropped 0 bases and J dropped 1 base, with 6 bases sitting between them. Germline CDR1 is GTSNPN and CDR2 is SVGIG (reference sequence). CDR3 nucleotides: TGTGCCTGGAGTGTATCGAGGAACACTGAAGCTTTCTTT. Its translation: CAWSVSRNTEAFF.

The chain combines TRBV5-1 with TRBJ2-3; 8 bases are a match to TRBD1. With V trimmed by 0 bases and J by 5 bases, 2 bases remained unmatched. From germline, CDR1 is SGHRS and CDR2 YFSETQ. CDR3 length: 14 amino acids. The DNA of the CDR3 is TGCGCCAGCAGCTTGGAACAGGGGGGAGATACGCAGTATTTT. Translating it yields CASSLEQGGDTQYF.

This chain uses TRBV27 with TRBJ1-5; 9 bases match TRBD1. There are 15 residues in the CDR3. Germline values: CDR1 MNHEY, CDR2 SMNVEV (reference sequence). Unmatched junction bases numbered 8, after V lost 8 bases and J lost 3 bases. The chain's CDR3 is CASRLQGAINQPQHF. CDR3 nucleotides: TGTGCCAGCCGCTTACAGGGGGCCATCAATCAGCCCCAGCATTTT.

This clone has just one count. Different DNA sequences within this sample yield the same CDR3. The J gene is TRBJ1-1, the V gene TRBV18; D is uncertain. Trimming took off 3 bases at V and 0 bases at J, with 5 bases between the two ends. The CDR3 is made up of 13 amino acids. Per the germline V gene, CDR1 is KGHSH and CDR2 is LQKENI. The CDR3: CASSPTVNTEAFF. The CDR3 coding sequence is TGTGCCAGCTCACCTACAGTGAACACTGAAGCTTTCTTT.

The rearrangement uses TRBV7-8 and TRBJ2-1, with D possibly being TRBD2 (6 bases). In germline, CDR1 is SGHVS, CDR2 FQNEAQ. The germline V and J ends were trimmed by 4 bases and 3 bases, with 13 bases remaining between them. The CDR3 totals 15 residues. For the CDR3, the DNA is TGTGCCAGCAGCTCGGGACTTCCCGACTACAATGAGCAGTTCTTC. Its protein is CASSSGLPDYNEQFF.

The gene calls are TRBV5-1 and TRBJ1-2; a possible D gene is TRBD1 (6 bases). From germline, CDR1 is SGHRS and CDR2 YFSETQ. The CDR3 has 13 amino acids. Trimming cost V 0 bases and J 11 bases, with 14 bases left between them. The CDR3 loop is CASSLEQGIGYTF. The DNA for the CDR3 is TGCGCCAGCAGCTTGGAACAGGGAATAGGATACACCTTC.

The CDR3 DNA sequence: TGTGCCAGCAGCCAGTGGCCTACAGTGAACACTGAAGCTTTCTTT. Translating gives CASSQWPTVNTEAFF. The chain employs TRBV6-6 and TRBJ1-1; D unclear. From germline, CDR1 is MNHNY and CDR2 SVGAGI (reference sequence). The CDR3 has 15 amino acids. The germline V and J ends were trimmed by 6 bases and 0 bases, with 14 bases remaining between them.

The chain recombines TRBV5-1 with TRBJ2-6, with a possible D match to TRBD1 (6 bases). Looked up from germline, CDR1 is SGHRS and CDR2 is YFSETQ. Trimming stripped 0 bases from V and 1 base from J, with 20 bases between. The CDR3 sequence is 20 residues long. The CDR3 DNA is TGCGCCAGCAGCTTGGTGCAGGGGTCCGTTCTTAGATCTGGGGCCAACGTCCTGACTTTC. Residues: CASSLVQGSVLRSGANVLTF.

This clone has just a few counts. This sequence joins TRBV28 and TRBJ1-2, with D perhaps TRBD1 (5 bases). Looked up from germline, CDR1 is MDHEN and CDR2 is SYDVKM. The CDR3 length is 16 residues. Trimming took off 5 bases at V and 3 bases at J, with 19 bases between the two ends. The CDR3 reads CASSEARGRSDYGYTF. The CDR3 DNA reads as TGTGCCAGCAGTGAAGCTAGGGGCCGTTCGGACTATGGCTACACCTTC.

This sequence joins TRBV15 and TRBJ1-4; 7 bases line up with TRBD1. The CDR3 is made up of 14 amino acids. The germline gives CDR1 LNHNV, CDR2 YYDKDF (reference sequence). Germline trimming cut 1 base from V and 6 bases from J; bases unmatched to any gene: 2. The CDR3 DNA reads TGTGCCACCAGCAGAGGACAGGGAGATGAAAAACTGTTTTTT. The encoded protein is CATSRGQGDEKLFF.

This chain joins TRBV6-2 or TRBV6-3 and TRBJ2-6; D unresolved. The germline V and J ends were trimmed by 2 bases and 0 bases, with 8 bases remaining between them. CDR1 is MNHEY and CDR2 is SVGEGT in the germline V gene. The CDR3 covers 16 residues. The CDR3, as DNA: TGTGCCAGCAGTTACGAGGCGGCCTCTGGGGCCAACGTCCTGACTTTC. Protein: CASSYEAASGANVLTF.

J is TRBJ1-3 and V is TRBV15; 7 bases agree with TRBD1. The length of the CDR3 is 18 residues. Germline trimming cut 4 bases from V and 2 bases from J; bases unmatched to any gene: 14. Germline CDR1 reads LNHNV; CDR2 reads YYDKDF (reference sequence). The CDR3 bases are TGTGCCACCAGCACCCTAATCGGGGCAGGGGGGACTGGAAACACCATATATTTT. This sequence encodes CATSTLIGAGGTGNTIYF. The complete variable domain, with remaining parts taken from reference TRBV15 and TRBJ1-3, reads DAMVIQNPRYQVTQFGKPVTLSCSQTLNHNVMYWYQQKSSQAPKLLFHYYDKDFNNEADTPDNFQSRRPNTSFCFLDIRSPGLGDTAMYLCATSTLIGAGGTGNTIYFGEGSWLTVV.

The chain couples TRBV19 to TRBJ2-1, with D maybe TRBD1 (5 bases). The V end was cut by 3 bases, the J end by 5 bases, with 11 bases between. The CDR3 length is 14 residues. Germline loops: CDR1 LNHDA, CDR2 SQIVND (reference sequence). The DNA for the CDR3 is TGTGCCAGTAGTATTGGGGCCGCCCACAATGAGCAGTTCTTC. Its protein product is CASSIGAAHNEQFF.

This clone was seen a single time. The gene calls are TRBV5-1 and TRBJ1-6, with D possibly matching TRBD1 (6 bases). The CDR3 consists of 14 residues. In germline, CDR1 is SGHRS, CDR2 YFSETQ. Deletions cut 4 bases from V and 5 bases from J, with 10 bases between. DNA of the CDR3: TGCGCCAGCAGCCCCGGGACAAATAATTCACCCCTCCACTTT. It is translated as CASSPGTNNSPLHF.

The chain has TRBV14 and TRBJ2-2, with D possibly matching TRBD2 (5 bases). Looked up from germline, CDR1 is SGHDN and CDR2 is FVKESK. The germline V and J ends were trimmed by 0 bases and 4 bases, with 18 bases remaining between them. CDR3 size: 18 residues. CDR3 coding DNA: TGTGCCAGCAGCCAAGATGAGAGGCGGGCCGAGGGCACCGGGGAGCTGTTTTTT. It encodes CASSQDERRAEGTGELFF. Supplemented by reference TRBV14 and TRBJ2-2, the full variable domain reads EAGVTQFPSHSVIEKGQTVTLRCDPISGHDNLYWYRRVMGKEIKFLLHFVKESKQDESGMPNNRFLAERTGGTYSTLKVQPAELEDSGVYFCASSQDERRAEGTGELFFGEGSRLTVL.

The CDR3 protein is CASSFDSTYGYTF. The DNA of the CDR3 is TGTGCCAGCAGCTTCGACAGCACCTATGGCTACACCTTC. The chain links TRBV28 to TRBJ1-2; D is perhaps TRBD1 (5 bases). Germline V gene lookup returns CDR1 MDHEN and CDR2 SYDVKM. V was shortened by 6 bases and J by 4 bases, with 12 bases between the two germline ends. This CDR3 spans 13 amino acids.

The rearrangement joins TRBV3-1 (or the pseudogene TRBV3-2) to TRBJ1-4; TRBD1 is a possible D gene (6 bases). Germline assignment: CDR1 LGHDT and CDR2 YNNKEL (reference sequence). The CDR3 spans 17 residues. V lost 0 bases to trimming and J lost 3 bases, with 14 bases between them. The CDR3 reads CASSQDRPRGPNEKLFF. The DNA for the CDR3 is TGTGCCAGCAGCCAAGATCGCCCCAGGGGCCCTAATGAAAAACTGTTTTTT.

The chain has TRBV9 and TRBJ2-1; 14 bases agree with TRBD2. The CDR3 contains 18 residues. Germline lookup yields CDR1 SGDLS and CDR2 YYNGEE. V was pared by 3 bases and J by 4 bases, with 9 bases of the junction left unmatched. This CDR3 reads CASSAPGLAGAGYNEQFF. The DNA for the CDR3 is TGTGCCAGCAGCGCCCCGGGACTAGCGGGAGCTGGGTACAATGAGCAGTTCTTC.

The genes are TRBV18 and TRBJ2-1; the D gene is possibly TRBD2 (6 bases). Germline V gene data show CDR1 as KGHSH and CDR2 as LQKENI. The CDR3 covers 15 residues. Trimming cost V 3 bases and J 3 bases, with 12 bases left between them. The CDR3 loop is CASSPGRDGYNEQFF. Here the CDR3 DNA reads TGTGCCAGCTCACCGGGGCGGGATGGCTACAATGAGCAGTTCTTC.

The chain is built from TRBV18 and TRBJ2-1, with a weak D call TRBD2 (6 bases). The V gene lost 0 bases and the J gene lost 4 bases, with 13 bases spanning the gap. CDR1 is KGHSH and CDR2 is LQKENI in the germline V gene. CDR3 length equals 16 residues. The CDR3 spells CASSPPNSGLYNEQFF. The DNA of the CDR3 is TGTGCCAGCTCACCACCAAATAGCGGACTTTACAATGAGCAGTTCTTC.